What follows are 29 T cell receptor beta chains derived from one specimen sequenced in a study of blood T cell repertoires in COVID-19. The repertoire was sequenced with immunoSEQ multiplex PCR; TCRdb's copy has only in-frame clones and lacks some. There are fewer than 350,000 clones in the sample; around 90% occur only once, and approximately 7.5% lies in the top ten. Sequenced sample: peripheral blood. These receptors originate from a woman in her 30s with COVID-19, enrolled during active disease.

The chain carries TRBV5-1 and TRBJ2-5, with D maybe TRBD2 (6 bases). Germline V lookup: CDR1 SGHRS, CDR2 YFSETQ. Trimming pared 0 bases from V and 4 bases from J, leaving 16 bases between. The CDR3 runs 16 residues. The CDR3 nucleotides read TGCGCCAGCAGCTTGGGCTCCGGGGGTTGGGGAGAGACCCAGTACTTC. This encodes CASSLGSGGWGETQYF.

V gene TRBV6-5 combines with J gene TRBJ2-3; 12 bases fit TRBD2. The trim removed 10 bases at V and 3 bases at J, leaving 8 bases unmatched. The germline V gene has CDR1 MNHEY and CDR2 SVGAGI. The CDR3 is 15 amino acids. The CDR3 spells CATSGLAGWTDTQYF. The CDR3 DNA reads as TGTGCCACCTCCGGACTAGCGGGGTGGACAGATACGCAGTATTTT.

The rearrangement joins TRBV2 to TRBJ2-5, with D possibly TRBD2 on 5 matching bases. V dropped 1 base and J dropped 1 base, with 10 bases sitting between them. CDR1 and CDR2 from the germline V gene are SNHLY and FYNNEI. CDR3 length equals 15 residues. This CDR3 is CASSEGLALQETQYF. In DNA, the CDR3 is TGTGCCAGCAGTGAAGGCTTAGCGCTCCAAGAGACCCAGTACTTC.

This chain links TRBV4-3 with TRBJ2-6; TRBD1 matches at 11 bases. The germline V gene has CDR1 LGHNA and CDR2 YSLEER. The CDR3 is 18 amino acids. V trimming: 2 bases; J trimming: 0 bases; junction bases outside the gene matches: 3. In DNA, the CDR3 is TGCGCCAGCAGCCAACCCGGGACAGGGGGCTCTGGGGCCAACGTCCTGACTTTC. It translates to CASSQPGTGGSGANVLTF.

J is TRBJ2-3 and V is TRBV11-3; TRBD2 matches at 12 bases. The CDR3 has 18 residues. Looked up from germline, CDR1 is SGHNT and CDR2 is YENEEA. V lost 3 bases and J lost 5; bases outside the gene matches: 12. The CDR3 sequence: CASSLGQTSGRFRDTQYF. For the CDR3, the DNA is TGTGCCAGCAGCTTGGGACAGACTAGCGGGAGATTCAGAGATACGCAGTATTTT. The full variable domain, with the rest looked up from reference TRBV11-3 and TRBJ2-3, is EAGVVQSPRYKIIEKKQPVAFWCNPISGHNTLYWYLQNLGQGPELLIRYENEEAVDDSQLPKDRFSAERLKGVDSTLKIQPAELGDSAVYLCASSLGQTSGRFRDTQYFGPGTRLTVL.

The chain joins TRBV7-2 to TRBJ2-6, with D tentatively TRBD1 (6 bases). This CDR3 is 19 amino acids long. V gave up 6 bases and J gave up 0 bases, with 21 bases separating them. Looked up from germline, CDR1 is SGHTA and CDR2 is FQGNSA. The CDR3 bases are TGTGCCAGCAGTTTTCCAGGGGCAGGGCGGAACTCTGGGGCCAACGTCCTGACTTTC. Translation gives CASSFPGAGRNSGANVLTF.

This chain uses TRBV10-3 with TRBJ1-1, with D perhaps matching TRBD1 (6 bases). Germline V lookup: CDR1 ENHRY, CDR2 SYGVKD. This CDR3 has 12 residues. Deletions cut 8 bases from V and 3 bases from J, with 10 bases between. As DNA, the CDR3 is TGTGCCATCGGGCAGGGGTACACTGAAGCTTTCTTT. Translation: CAIGQGYTEAFF.

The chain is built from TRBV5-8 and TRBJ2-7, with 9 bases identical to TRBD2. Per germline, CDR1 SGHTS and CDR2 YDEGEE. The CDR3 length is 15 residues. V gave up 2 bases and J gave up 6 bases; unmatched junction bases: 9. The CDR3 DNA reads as TGTGCCAGCAGCTTAAGGCTAGCGGGAAGGGGCGAGCAGTACTTC. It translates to CASSLRLAGRGEQYF.

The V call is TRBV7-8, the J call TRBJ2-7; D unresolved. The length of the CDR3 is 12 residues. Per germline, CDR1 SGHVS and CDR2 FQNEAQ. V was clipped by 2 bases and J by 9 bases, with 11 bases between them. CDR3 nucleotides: TGTGCCAGCAGCTTAATACTGCCTGGGCAGTACTTC. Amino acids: CASSLILPGQYF.

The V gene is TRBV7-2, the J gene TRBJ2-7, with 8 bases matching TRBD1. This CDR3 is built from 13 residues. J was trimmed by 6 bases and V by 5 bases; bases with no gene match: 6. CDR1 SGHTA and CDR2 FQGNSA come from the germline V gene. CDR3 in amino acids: CASSPQGGSEQYF. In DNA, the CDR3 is TGTGCCAGCAGCCCACAGGGGGGAAGCGAGCAGTACTTC.

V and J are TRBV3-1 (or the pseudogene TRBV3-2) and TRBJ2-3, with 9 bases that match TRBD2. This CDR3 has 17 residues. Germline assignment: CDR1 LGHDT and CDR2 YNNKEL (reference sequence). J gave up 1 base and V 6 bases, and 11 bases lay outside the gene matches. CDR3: CASSPFLRTSGTDTQYF. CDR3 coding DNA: TGTGCCAGCAGTCCCTTCTTGCGGACTAGCGGCACAGATACGCAGTATTTT.

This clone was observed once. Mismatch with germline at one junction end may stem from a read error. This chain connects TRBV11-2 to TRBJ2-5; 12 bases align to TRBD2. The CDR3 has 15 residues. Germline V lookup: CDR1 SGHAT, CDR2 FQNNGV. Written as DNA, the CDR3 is TGTGCCGGCAGCCGACTAGCGGGAGCCCCAGAGACCCAGTACTTC. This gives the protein CAGSRLAGAPETQYF. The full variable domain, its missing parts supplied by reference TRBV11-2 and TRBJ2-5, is EAGVAQSPRYKIIEKRQSVAFWCNPISGHATLYWYQQILGQGPKLLIQFQNNGVVDDSQLPKDRFSAERLKGVDSTLKIQPAKLEDSAVYLCAGSRLAGAPETQYFGPGTRLLVL.

CDR3 sequence reads: CASSPLPAANTEAFF. CDR3 bases: TGCGCCAGCAGCCCATTGCCGGCGGCGAACACTGAAGCTTTCTTT. This rearrangement joins TRBV5-1 to TRBJ1-1; D gene ambiguous. This CDR3 has 15 amino acids. The germline gives CDR1 SGHRS, CDR2 YFSETQ. Trimming shortened V by 4 bases and J by 1 base, and 14 bases separated the two germline ends.

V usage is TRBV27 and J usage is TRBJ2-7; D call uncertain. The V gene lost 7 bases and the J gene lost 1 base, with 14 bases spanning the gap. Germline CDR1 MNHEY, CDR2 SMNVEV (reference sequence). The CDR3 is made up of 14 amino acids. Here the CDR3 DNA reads TGTGCCAGCACTCCCATTGGCGGATCCTACGAGCAGTACTTC. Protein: CASTPIGGSYEQYF.

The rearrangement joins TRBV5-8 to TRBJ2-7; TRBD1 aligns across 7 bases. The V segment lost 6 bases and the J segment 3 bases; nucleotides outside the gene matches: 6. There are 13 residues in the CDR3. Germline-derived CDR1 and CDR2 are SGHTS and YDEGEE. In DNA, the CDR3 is TGTGCCAGCAATCCGGACAGGTTCTACGAGCAGTACTTC. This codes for CASNPDRFYEQYF.

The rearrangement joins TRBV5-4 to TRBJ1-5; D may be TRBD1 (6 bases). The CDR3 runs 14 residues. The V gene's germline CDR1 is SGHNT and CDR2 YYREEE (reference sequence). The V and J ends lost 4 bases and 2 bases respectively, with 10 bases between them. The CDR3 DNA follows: TGTGCCAGCAGCCGGGGGGCAGGCAATCAGCCCCAGCATTTT. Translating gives CASSRGAGNQPQHF.

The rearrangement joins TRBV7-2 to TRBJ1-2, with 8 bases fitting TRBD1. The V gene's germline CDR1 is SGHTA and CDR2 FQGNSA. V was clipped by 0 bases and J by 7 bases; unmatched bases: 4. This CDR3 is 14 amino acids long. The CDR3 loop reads CASSLARGRGGYTF. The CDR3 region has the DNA TGTGCCAGCAGCTTAGCCAGGGGGCGAGGTGGCTACACCTTC.

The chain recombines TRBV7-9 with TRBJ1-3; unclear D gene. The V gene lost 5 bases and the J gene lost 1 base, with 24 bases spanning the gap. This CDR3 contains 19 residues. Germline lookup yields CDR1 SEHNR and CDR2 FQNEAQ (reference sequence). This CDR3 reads CASSPIDLWRGRSGNTIYF. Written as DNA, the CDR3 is TGTGCCAGCAGCCCAATAGACCTTTGGAGAGGGCGGTCTGGAAACACCATATATTTT.

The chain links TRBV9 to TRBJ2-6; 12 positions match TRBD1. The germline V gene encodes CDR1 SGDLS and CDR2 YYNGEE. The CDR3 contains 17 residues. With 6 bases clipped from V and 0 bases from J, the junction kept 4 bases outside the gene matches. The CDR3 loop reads CASKPGQGASGANVLTF. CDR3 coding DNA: TGTGCCAGCAAACCGGGACAGGGGGCCTCTGGGGCCAACGTCCTGACTTTC.

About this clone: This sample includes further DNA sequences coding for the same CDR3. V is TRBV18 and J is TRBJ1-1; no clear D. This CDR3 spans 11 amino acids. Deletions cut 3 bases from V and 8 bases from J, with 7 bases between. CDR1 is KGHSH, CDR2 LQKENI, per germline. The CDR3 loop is CASSPKEEAFF. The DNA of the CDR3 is TGTGCCAGCTCACCGAAGGAGGAAGCTTTCTTT. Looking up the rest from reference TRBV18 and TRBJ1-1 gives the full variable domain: NAGVMQNPRHLVRRRGQEARLRCSPMKGHSHVYWYRQLPEEGLKFMVYLQKENIIDESGMPKERFSAEFPKEGPSILRIQQVVRGDSAAYFCASSPKEEAFFGQGTRLTVV.

The CDR3 coding sequence is TGTGCCTGGAGGGACAGGGGTCTGTACGAGCAGTACTTC. Translating it yields CAWRDRGLYEQYF. V is TRBV30 and J is TRBJ2-7, with 9 bases aligning to TRBD1. Trimming at V came to 3 bases and at J to 4 bases, leaving 4 bases not matched to a gene. The germline gives CDR1 GTSNPN, CDR2 SVGIG (reference sequence). There are 13 residues in the CDR3.

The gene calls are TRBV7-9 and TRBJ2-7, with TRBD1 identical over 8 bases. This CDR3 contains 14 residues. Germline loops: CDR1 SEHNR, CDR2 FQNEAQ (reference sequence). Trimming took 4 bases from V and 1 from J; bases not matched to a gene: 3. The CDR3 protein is CASSSDRESYEQYF. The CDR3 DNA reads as TGTGCCAGCAGCTCGGACAGGGAATCCTACGAGCAGTACTTC.

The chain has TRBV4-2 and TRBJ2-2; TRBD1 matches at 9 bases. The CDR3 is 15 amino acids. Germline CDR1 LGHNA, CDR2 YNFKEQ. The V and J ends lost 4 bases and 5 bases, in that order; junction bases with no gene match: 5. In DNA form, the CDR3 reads TGTGCCAGCAGCCGGGAGACAGGGGGGACCGGGGAGCTGTTTTTT. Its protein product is CASSRETGGTGELFF.

The CDR3 sequence is CASSARDRGRQPQHF. CDR3 coding DNA: TGTGCCAGTAGTGCCCGGGACAGGGGGCGTCAGCCCCAGCATTTT. The chain recombines TRBV19 with TRBJ1-5; 12 bases fit TRBD1. Germline lookup yields CDR1 LNHDA and CDR2 SQIVND (reference sequence). The CDR3 covers 15 residues. The V gene end was trimmed by 5 bases and the J gene end by 6 bases; junction bases not matched to a gene: 5.

The CDR3 DNA sequence: TGTGCCAGTAGTTCCATCGTCGTGGGCCAGAACACTGAAGCTTTCTTT. It yields the protein CASSSIVVGQNTEAFF. The rearrangement joins TRBV19 to TRBJ1-1; D gene unclear. Germline V gene data show CDR1 as LNHDA and CDR2 as SQIVND (reference sequence). The length of the CDR3 is 16 residues. Trimming removed 5 bases at V and 1 base at J, with 17 bases between.

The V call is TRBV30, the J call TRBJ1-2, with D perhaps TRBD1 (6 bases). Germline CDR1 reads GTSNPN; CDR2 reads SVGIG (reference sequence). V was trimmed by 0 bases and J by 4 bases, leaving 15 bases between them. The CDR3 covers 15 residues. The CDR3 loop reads CAWSVRPGVGYGYTF. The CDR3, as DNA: TGTGCCTGGAGTGTACGTCCAGGGGTGGGCTATGGCTACACCTTC. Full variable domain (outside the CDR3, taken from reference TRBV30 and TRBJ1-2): SQTIHQWPATLVQPVGSPLSLECTVEGTSNPNLYWYRQAAGRGLQLLFYSVGIGQISSEVPQNLSASRPQDRQFILSSKKLLLSDSGFYLCAWSVRPGVGYGYTFGSGTRLTVV.

CDR3 in amino acids: CASTLDTSNQPQHF. CDR3 in DNA: TGTGCCAGCACATTGGACACGAGCAATCAGCCCCAGCATTTT. The V and J genes are TRBV2 and TRBJ1-5; possible D gene TRBD1, 5 bases. V was trimmed by 7 bases and J by 1 base, leaving 11 bases between them. This CDR3 has 14 amino acids. In germline, CDR1 is SNHLY, CDR2 FYNNEI.

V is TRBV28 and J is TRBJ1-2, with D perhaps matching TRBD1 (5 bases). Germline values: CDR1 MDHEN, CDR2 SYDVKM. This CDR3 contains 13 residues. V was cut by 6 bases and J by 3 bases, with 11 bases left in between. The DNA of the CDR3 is TGTGCCAGCAGGATCAAGACAGACTATGGCTACACCTTC. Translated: CASRIKTDYGYTF.

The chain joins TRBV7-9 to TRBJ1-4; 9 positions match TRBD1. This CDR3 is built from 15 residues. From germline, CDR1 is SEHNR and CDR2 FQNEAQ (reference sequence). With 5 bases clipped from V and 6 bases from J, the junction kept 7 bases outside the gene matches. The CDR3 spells CASSPGTGGYEKLFF. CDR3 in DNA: TGTGCCAGCAGCCCTGGCACAGGGGGCTATGAAAAACTGTTTTTT.